The rows below give T cell receptor beta chains drawn from one sample of a study of long-term antiretroviral therapy in people with HIV. This table comes from immunoSEQ multiplex PCR, and its TCRdb copy is limited to in-frame clones, with some not included. The data hold about 36,000 clones, with more than 80% observed a single time. Here the sequenced sample was unsorted PBMCs, taken 3.4 years after starting antiretroviral therapy. The source of these receptors is a man between 25 and 39 years old with HIV. The CDR3 runs from the conserved cysteine through the conserved F or W. A D gene is named only where the DNA matches it firmly. A clone size is listed for some rows: how often the clone was seen (once, few, many), or a class if it is expanded.

v_gene	abundance	d_gene	j_gene	CDR3nt	CDR3aa
TRBV7-2	once	TRBD2	TRBJ2-3	TGTGCCAGCACCGGAGGCGGGAGTGTCACAGATACGCAGTATTTT	CASTGGGSVTDTQYF
TRBV28	once	NA	TRBJ2-7	TGTGCCAGCAGCGTACCTACCTTCAACTACGAGCAGTACTTC	CASSVPTFNYEQYF
TRBV5-6	NA	TRBD2	TRBJ2-7	TGTGCCAGCAGCAGGTACGCGGGAGGTAGCAACGAGCAGTACTTC	CASSRYAGGSNEQYF
TRBV7-2	NA	NA	TRBJ2-7	TGTGCCAGCAGCTTAGCGTCAGAGGTCGAGCAGTACTTC	CASSLASEVEQYF
TRBV4-3	NA	NA	TRBJ1-5	TGCGCCAGCAGCCAAGGGACGGGGGCCAATCAGCCCCAGCATTTT	CASSQGTGANQPQHF
TRBV2	NA	NA	TRBJ1-5	TGTGCCAGCAAGGCTAGCAATCAGCCCCAGCATTTT	CASKASNQPQHF
TRBV28	NA	NA	TRBJ2-7	TGTGCCAGCAGTTTAGATCGTCAAGTGGCGCAGTACTTC	CASSLDRQVAQYF
TRBV5-4	NA	TRBD1	TRBJ2-7	TGTGCCAGCAGCGCGACAGGGTTCTGGGAGCAGTACTTC	CASSATGFWEQYF
TRBV2	NA	TRBD2	TRBJ2-1	TGTGCCAGCAGCCGGGAGGGATGGGGAAATGAGCAGTTCTTC	CASSREGWGNEQFF
TRBV9	NA	NA	TRBJ2-1	TGTGCCAGCAGCGTAGTCTTGGGGGGCCGCCAGTTCTTC	CASSVVLGGRQFF
TRBV28	NA	NA	TRBJ2-7	TGTGCCAGCAGTTTCAACTACGAGCAGTACTTC	CASSFNYEQYF
TRBV5-1	NA	NA	TRBJ1-4	TGCGCCAGCAGCCCATGGAGGGCACCGGATGAAAAACTGTTTTTT	CASSPWRAPDEKLFF
TRBV4-1	few	TRBD2	TRBJ2-1	TGCGCCAGCAGCCAAAGGTTGGGAGGGAATGAGCAGTTCTTC	CASSQRLGGNEQFF
TRBV7-9	NA	NA	TRBJ2-2	TGTGCCAGCAGCTTAGACGGATCCGGGGAGCTGTTTTTT	CASSLDGSGELFF
TRBV11-2	NA	NA	TRBJ2-2	TGTGCCAGCAGATTTCCGGGACCGAACACCGGGGAGCTGTTTTTT	CASRFPGPNTGELFF
TRBV5-1	NA	TRBD2	TRBJ2-2	TGCGCCAGCAGATCCGGGACTACGAACACCGGGGAGCTGTTTTTT	CASRSGTTNTGELFF
TRBV5-4	NA	TRBD2	TRBJ2-5	TGTGCCAGCAGCCCCGGGACTAGCGGGAGGGCCGTCGAGACCCAGTACTTC	CASSPGTSGRAVETQYF
TRBV28	NA	NA	TRBJ1-4	TGTGCCAGCGCGGAGTTTCGAGGGGGTGAAAAACTGTTTTTT	CASAEFRGGEKLFF
TRBV6-5	NA	NA	TRBJ2-7	TGTGCCAGCAGTCTACAACAGGGATTCTCCTACGAGCAGTACTTC	CASSLQQGFSYEQYF
TRBV5-4	NA	NA	TRBJ2-7	TGTGCCAGCAGCTTGGACCAGGACGAGCAGTACTTC	CASSLDQDEQYF
TRBV6-4	NA	NA	TRBJ1-4	TGTGCCAGCAGAGCCGAAAAACTGTTTTTT	CASRAEKLFF
TRBV6-5	NA	TRBD1	TRBJ1-1	TGTGCCAGCAGTCCCTGGACAGGGGGGACTGAAGCTTTCTTT	CASSPWTGGTEAFF
TRBV5-1	NA	NA	TRBJ1-4	TGCGCCAGCAGCTTGGCTCAGTTCGGTGAAAAACTGTTTTTT	CASSLAQFGEKLFF
TRBV6-6	NA	TRBD2	TRBJ2-3	TGTGCCACCACCCGGCGGGAGGGGAGTGCGCAGTATTTT	CATTRREGSAQYF
TRBV9	NA	TRBD1	TRBJ2-7	TGTGCCAGCAGCCTAGGGACAGGGAATTTTTACGAGCAGTACTTC	CASSLGTGNFYEQYF
TRBV5-1	once	NA	TRBJ2-5	TGCGCCAGCAGCTTCGAGAGGACCCAGTACTTC	CASSFERTQYF
TRBV5-4	NA	TRBD1	TRBJ1-4	TGTGCCAGCAGCCAAGATGACAGGGGTATGGAAAAACTGTTTTTT	CASSQDDRGMEKLFF
TRBV7-9	NA	NA	TRBJ2-7	TGTGCCAGCAGCCCAGGGGGCGGGAGGGCCTCCGAGCAGTACTTC	CASSPGGGRASEQYF
TRBV7-9	NA	TRBD1	TRBJ2-2	TGTGCCACATGGGACAGGATGGGCCGAGGCGGGGAGCTGTTTTTT	CATWDRMGRGGELFF
TRBV19	NA	TRBD1	TRBJ2-3	TGTGCCAGTAGTATCCCGGGACAGGGGGCGCCGGATACGCAGTATTTT	CASSIPGQGAPDTQYF
TRBV30	medium-sized	NA	TRBJ1-1	TGTGCCTGGAGTGAGGGTGCGCGTGGCACTGAAGCTTTCTTT	CAWSEGARGTEAFF
TRBV7-9	NA	TRBD2	TRBJ2-3	TGTGCCAGCAGCCGTAGCGGGAGAGGCGCGTACGCAGATACGCAGTATTTT	CASSRSGRGAYADTQYF
TRBV7-7	NA	NA	TRBJ2-2	TGTGCTAGCAGCCCCAAAAAAACAGGGAGTCCCGGGGAGCTGTTTTTT	CASSPKKTGSPGELFF
TRBV15	NA	TRBD2	TRBJ2-5	TGTGCCACCAGCAGACCCCGAGGCCAGACTAGCCGAGAGACCCAGTACTTC	CATSRPRGQTSRETQYF
TRBV5-6	NA	NA	TRBJ2-7	TGTGCCAGCAGCGACCCGGTGGGAACTACCGAGCAGTACTTC	CASSDPVGTTEQYF
TRBV4-2	NA	NA	TRBJ2-1	TGTGCCAGCAGCCAAGAAGTCTCCTTTTACAATGAGCAGTTCTTC	CASSQEVSFYNEQFF
TRBV4-2	NA	NA	TRBJ2-6	TGTGCCAGCAGCCCAACCGGGACACCCCAGGAGAGCTCTGGGGCCAACGTCCTGACTTTC	CASSPTGTPQESSGANVLTF
TRBV6-5	few	TRBD2	TRBJ2-7	TGTGCCAGCAGTTACCTGGGAGGGAAGCAGTACTTC	CASSYLGGKQYF
TRBV6-1	NA	TRBD1	TRBJ2-7	TGTGCCAGCAGTGCCTTAGGGGGCTGGAGCTCCTACGAGCAGTACTTC	CASSALGGWSSYEQYF
TRBV14	once	NA	TRBJ2-1	TGTGCCAGCAGCCAAGGCCTGGGAGGAGGTAGTGACAATGAGCAGTTCTTC	CASSQGLGGGSDNEQFF
TRBV7-9	once	TRBD1	TRBJ2-7	TGTGCCAGCAGCGTCGGGGGGGGACAGGGGGCTTACGAGCAGTACTTC	CASSVGGGQGAYEQYF
TRBV4-3	NA	NA	TRBJ2-1	TGCGCCAGCAGCCGTGGCGGAAGCTCCTACAATGAGCAGTTCTTC	CASSRGGSSYNEQFF
TRBV2	NA	TRBD1	TRBJ1-1	TGTGCCAGCAGTTTACGGGGACAGGGGGTGGGAGACACTGAAGCTTTCTTT	CASSLRGQGVGDTEAFF
TRBV27	NA	NA	TRBJ2-1	TGTGCCAGCAGTTTATTTGTTTACAATGAGCAGTTCTTC	CASSLFVYNEQFF
TRBV7-9	NA	TRBD1	TRBJ1-4	TGTGCCAGCAGCTTCGGGACAGGACTAAATAGGGGAAAACTGTTTTTT	CASSFGTGLNRGKLFF
TRBV7-2	medium-sized	NA	TRBJ2-7	TGTGCCAGCAGCCCCCCGGGGGGCGGATTACCCTACGAGCAGTACTTC	CASSPPGGGLPYEQYF
TRBV19	NA	NA	TRBJ1-2	TGTGCCAGTAGTCTGACCTATGGCTACACCTTC	CASSLTYGYTF
TRBV10-3	NA	NA	TRBJ2-7	TGTGCCATCAAACCAGCAGGGTCCTACGAGCAGTACTTC	CAIKPAGSYEQYF
TRBV5-1	NA	TRBD1	TRBJ1-1	TGCGCCAGCAGCTTCCGGGACAGTAGGTATGAAGCTTTCTTT	CASSFRDSRYEAFF
TRBV7-9	NA	TRBD2	TRBJ2-3	TGTGCCAGCAGCCCCTGGACTAGCGCGCGCACAGATACGCAGTATTTT	CASSPWTSARTDTQYF
TRBV5-4	NA	TRBD2	TRBJ2-7	TGTGCCAGCAGCGTGGGACTAGCGGGACCCTACGAGCAGTACTTC	CASSVGLAGPYEQYF
TRBV5-1	NA	NA	TRBJ2-1	TGCGCCAGCAGCCCGGAGAGCGGTTCCTACAATGAGCAGTTCTTC	CASSPESGSYNEQFF
TRBV28	NA	NA	TRBJ1-3	TGTGCCAGCAGTTTACGGGGATCTGGAAACACCATATATTTT	CASSLRGSGNTIYF
TRBV28	NA	TRBD2	TRBJ2-7	TGTGCCAGCAGTTCATCTTTTTCTCTCTCTAGCGGGGCCCCCTACGAGCAGTACTTC	CASSSSFSLSSGAPYEQYF
TRBV5-4	NA	NA	TRBJ1-5	TGTGCCAGCAGCTTGGGATCAGGGGGCAATCAGCCCCAGCATTTT	CASSLGSGGNQPQHF
TRBV18	NA	NA	TRBJ2-7	TGTGCCAGCTCACACAGGGAGGGTCTCGACTCCTACGAGCAGTACTTC	CASSHREGLDSYEQYF
TRBV19	once	TRBD2	TRBJ2-1	TGTGCCAGTAGTATAGACAGGACTAGAAACAATGAGCAGTTCTTC	CASSIDRTRNNEQFF
TRBV27	NA	NA	TRBJ2-7	TGTGCCAGCAGTTTTGGACGCCTACTACTCTCCGAGCAGTACTTC	CASSFGRLLLSEQYF
TRBV6-1	NA	TRBD1	TRBJ2-3	TGTGCCAGCAGTGAAAAGGAGGGGACAGGGTCGGATACGCAGTATTTT	CASSEKEGTGSDTQYF